This TCR beta chain emerged from a study of cytomegalovirus exposure and HLA in healthy donors. Findings and caveats of the study: One later analysis reportedly identified an Asian-associated ancestry cluster that showed fewer N-insertions than the roughly 620-donor mean.

With respect to this clone: Its antigen is not known.

Researchers ran the PCR with 60 Vbeta and 13 Jbeta primers. Using immunoSEQ multiplex PCR, the repertoire was profiled, and TCRdb retains in-frame clones only, with some absent. Found here are under 40,000 clones, 81% of them singletons; the top ten hold roughly 9.3%. The CDR3 is 14 amino acids. The germline gives CDR1 LNHNV, CDR2 YYDKDF (reference sequence). Trimming removed 1 base at V and 7 bases at J, with 13 bases between. The chain links TRBV15 to TRBJ1-2; D uncertain. What was sequenced was PBMCs. The source is a woman between 35 and 50 years old in good health and CMV-seronegative. The CDR3 protein is CATSRGLERSGYTF. The DNA for the CDR3 is TGTGCCACCAGCAGAGGGTTGGAACGGAGTGGCTACACCTTC.